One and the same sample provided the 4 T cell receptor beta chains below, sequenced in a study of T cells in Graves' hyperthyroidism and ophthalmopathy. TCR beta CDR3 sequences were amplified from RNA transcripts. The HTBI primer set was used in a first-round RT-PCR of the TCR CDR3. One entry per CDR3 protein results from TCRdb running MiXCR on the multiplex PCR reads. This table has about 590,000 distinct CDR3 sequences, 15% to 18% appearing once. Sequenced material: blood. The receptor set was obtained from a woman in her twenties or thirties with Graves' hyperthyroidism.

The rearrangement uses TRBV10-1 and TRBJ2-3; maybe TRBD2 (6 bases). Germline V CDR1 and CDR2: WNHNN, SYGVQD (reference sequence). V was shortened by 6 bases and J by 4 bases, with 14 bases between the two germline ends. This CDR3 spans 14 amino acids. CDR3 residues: CASRLSGDADTQYF. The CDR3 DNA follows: TGCGCCAGCAGATTATCGGGAGACGCAGATACGCAGTATTTT.

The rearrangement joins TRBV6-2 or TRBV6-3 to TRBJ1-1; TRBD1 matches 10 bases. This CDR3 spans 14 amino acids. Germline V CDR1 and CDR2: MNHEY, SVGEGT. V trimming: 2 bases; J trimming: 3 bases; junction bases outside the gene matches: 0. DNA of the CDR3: TGTGCCAGCAGTTACGGGACAGGGGACACTGAAGCTTTCTTT. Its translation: CASSYGTGDTEAFF.

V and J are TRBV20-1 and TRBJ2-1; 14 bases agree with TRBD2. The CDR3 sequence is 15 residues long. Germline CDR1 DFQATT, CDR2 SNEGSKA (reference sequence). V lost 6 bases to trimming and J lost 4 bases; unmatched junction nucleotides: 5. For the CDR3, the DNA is TGCAGTGCCACCGGGACTAGCGGGAGTTACAATGAGCAGTTCTTC. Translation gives CSATGTSGSYNEQFF.

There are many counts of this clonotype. CDR3 sequence: CASSLLRLRNEQFF. Written as DNA, the CDR3 is TGTGCCAGCAGTTTGTTAAGGCTTCGCAATGAGCAGTTCTTC. This chain links TRBV12-3 or TRBV12-4 with TRBJ2-1; D remains unclear. Trimming took off 3 bases at V and 6 bases at J, with 12 bases between the two ends. This CDR3 comprises 14 residues.